The next 24 T cell receptor beta chains were all read from a single sample in a study of T cell repertoires in cytomegalovirus infection. TCRdb called the reads again in MiXCR, with one record for every CDR3 protein. Altogether 700,000 to 900,000 distinct CDR3 sequences are present, approximately 32% being singletons, with the ten largest covering roughly 14%. Antigens for these TCRs are unknown. The sequences come from cultured CD8+ T cells from PBMCs, collected from culture after CMV antigen stimulation. The receptors stem from a human donor in good health (CMV status not recorded). Some clones in this sample may be carry-over from other donors' samples.

The table lists this clonotype with a few counts. The chain has TRBV27 and TRBJ2-5; 8 bases match TRBD1. The CDR3 is 15 residues long. Germline V gene sequence: CDR1 MNHEY, CDR2 SMNVEV (reference sequence). V lost 4 bases to trimming and J lost 1 base; unmatched junction nucleotides: 5. In DNA, the CDR3 is TGTGCCAGCAGTTCCCGGGACAGGCTCCAAGAGACCCAGTACTTC. It encodes CASSSRDRLQETQYF.

This clonotype was recorded a few times. The V gene is TRBV7-6, the J gene TRBJ2-1; 7 bases are a match to TRBD1. CDR3 length: 21 residues. With 5 bases clipped from V and 0 bases from J, the junction kept 22 bases outside the gene matches. Per germline, CDR1 SGHVS and CDR2 FNYEAQ. The CDR3 sequence: CASSLIVGQAITHSSYNEQFF. CDR3 nucleotide sequence: TGTGCCAGCAGCCTGATCGTTGGACAGGCGATAACTCATAGCTCCTACAATGAGCAGTTCTTC.

This chain connects TRBV7-9 to TRBJ2-7; 9 bases map to TRBD1. Germline trimming cut 3 bases from V and 5 bases from J; bases unmatched to any gene: 8. Germline V gene sequence: CDR1 SEHNR, CDR2 FQNEAQ (reference sequence). The CDR3 has 15 residues. CDR3 amino acids: CASSFPRDRVDEQYF. CDR3 in DNA: TGTGCCAGCAGCTTTCCCCGGGACAGGGTCGACGAGCAGTACTTC.

The chain is built from TRBV29-1 and TRBJ2-7, with D possibly being TRBD1 or TRBD2 (5 bases each). Trimming cost V 4 bases and J 2 bases, with 12 bases left between them. CDR1 and CDR2 (germline): SQVTM, ANQGSEA. This CDR3 spans 13 amino acids. CDR3 residues: CSVVGTQAYEQYF. CDR3 nucleotide sequence: TGCAGCGTTGTCGGGACCCAAGCCTACGAGCAGTACTTC.

The chain has TRBV5-4 and TRBJ2-5, with 9 bases identical to TRBD2. The junction had 5 bases not matched to a gene; V was cut back by 6 bases and J by 2 bases. This CDR3 region has 14 residues. CDR1 and CDR2 (germline): SGHNT, YYREEE (reference sequence). Written as DNA, the CDR3 is TGTGCCAGCACCCCGGGACTAGCACAAGAGACCCAGTACTTC. Protein: CASTPGLAQETQYF.

This clonotype occurred many times. The rearrangement uses TRBV7-2 and TRBJ2-7, with TRBD2 as a possible D gene (5 bases). The CDR3 is 15 amino acids. Trimming cost V 5 bases and J 3 bases, with 17 bases left between them. CDR1 SGHTA and CDR2 FQGNSA come from the germline V gene. For the CDR3, the DNA is TGTGCCAGCAGCGTTGAGGGCACCTGGGGCTACGAGCAGTACTTC. Protein sequence: CASSVEGTWGYEQYF.

The rearrangement joins TRBV19 to TRBJ1-2; no clear D. The V end was cut by 10 bases, the J end by 1 base, with 7 bases between. CDR1 LNHDA and CDR2 SQIVND come from the germline V gene (reference sequence). The CDR3 length is 11 residues. The chain's CDR3 is CAIEGNYGYTF. DNA for the CDR3: TGTGCCATCGAGGGTAACTATGGCTACACCTTC.

V gene TRBV12-3 or TRBV12-4 combines with J gene TRBJ1-4; no clear D. The V end was cut by 7 bases, the J end by 8 bases, with 14 bases between. The CDR3 is 13 residues long. For the CDR3, the DNA is TGTGCCAGCACCTTTGCTGGGGTCGAAAAACTGTTTTTT. Its translation: CASTFAGVEKLFF.

With regard to this clonotype: A much larger clone lies one base from this, so it may be a read error. The chain has TRBV7-6 and TRBJ2-7; no reliable D call. V gave up 1 base and J gave up 8 bases, with 15 bases separating them. Per germline, CDR1 SGHVS and CDR2 FNYEAQ. The CDR3 extends over 14 amino acids. The CDR3 sequence is CASSLEDRYDKQYV. In DNA, the CDR3 is TGTGCCAGCAGCTTAGAGGACCGGTACGACAAGCAGTACGTC.

J is TRBJ1-1 and V is TRBV6-2 or TRBV6-3; D unresolved. Germline CDR1 MNHEY, CDR2 SVGEGT. The V end was cut by 2 bases, the J end by 1 base, with 8 bases between. CDR3 length: 14 amino acids. The CDR3 sequence is CASSYDGWNTEAFF. The CDR3 DNA reads TGTGCCAGCAGTTACGACGGATGGAACACTGAAGCTTTCTTT.

This clonotype was detected a few times. V is TRBV27 and J is TRBJ2-3; 8 bases fit TRBD2. This CDR3 comprises 16 residues. V lost 0 bases, J lost 3 bases, and 5 bases stayed unmatched. Germline values: CDR1 MNHEY, CDR2 SMNVEV (reference sequence). CDR3 DNA sequence: TGTGCCAGCAGTTTATCGAGGCGGGGGGAAACAGATACGCAGTATTTT. Translating it yields CASSLSRRGETDTQYF.

This clonotype has only a few counts. The genes are TRBV12-3 or TRBV12-4 and TRBJ2-1; 7 nucleotides line up with TRBD1. With V trimmed by 3 bases and J by 5 bases, 4 bases remained unmatched. This CDR3 has 14 residues. The CDR3 sequence is CASSFGQAHNEQFF. The CDR3 DNA reads TGTGCCAGCAGTTTTGGACAGGCCCACAATGAGCAGTTCTTC.

This clonotype has a handful of counts. The chain links TRBV27 to TRBJ2-1; 9 bases line up with TRBD1. Germline CDR1 MNHEY, CDR2 SMNVEV (reference sequence). CDR3 length: 14 residues. J lost 6 bases, V lost 8 bases, and 8 bases had no gene match. Written as DNA, the CDR3 is TGTGCCAGCGGGGGGACAGGGCCCATCAATGAGCAGTTCTTC. Translating it yields CASGGTGPINEQFF.

This rearrangement joins TRBV6-1 to TRBJ2-2; no firm D call. CDR1 and CDR2 from the germline V gene are MNHNS and SASEGT. The CDR3 loop spans 13 amino acids. Deletions cut 5 bases from V and 7 bases from J, with 11 bases between. The CDR3 DNA is TGTGCCAGCAGTTTAATGGCCGGCGGGGAGCTGTTTTTT. Amino acid sequence: CASSLMAGGELFF.

The chain joins TRBV7-9 to TRBJ1-6, with 9 nucleotides matching TRBD1. CDR3 size: 15 residues. Germline CDR1 is SEHNR and CDR2 is FQNEAQ (reference sequence). With 3 bases clipped from V and 9 bases from J, the junction kept 6 bases outside the gene matches. The CDR3 spells CASSFEGQGSSPLHF. In nucleotides, the CDR3 is TGTGCCAGCAGCTTCGAGGGACAGGGAAGTTCACCCCTCCACTTT.

This clonotype was counted ten times or more. The chain links TRBV7-9 to TRBJ2-3, with 9 nucleotides matching TRBD2. With 5 bases clipped from V and 4 bases from J, the junction kept 13 bases outside the gene matches. Germline V CDR1 and CDR2: SEHNR, FQNEAQ (reference sequence). CDR3 length: 17 residues. Here the CDR3 DNA reads TGTGCCAGCAGCCACCCCGGCGCTAGCGGGGCTGCAGATACGCAGTATTTT. Amino acid sequence: CASSHPGASGAADTQYF.

In its sample, this clonotype was seen many times. The genes are TRBV7-6 and TRBJ1-1; TRBD1 might be the D (5 bases). Germline values: CDR1 SGHVS, CDR2 FNYEAQ. The CDR3 loop spans 18 amino acids. The V and J ends lost 5 bases and 1 base respectively, with 23 bases between them. CDR3 sequence (DNA): TGTGCCAGCAGCCTAGGTGTCGGGACCCTGTCAGGGAACACTGAAGCTTTCTTT. This codes for CASSLGVGTLSGNTEAFF.

This clonotype was seen a single time. A single base separates this from a much larger clone, so it may be a read error. The CDR3 DNA reads TGTGCCAGCAGCTGGACGACATCCTACGAGCAGTACGTC. Translating it yields CASSWTTSYEQYV. This rearrangement joins TRBV7-2 to TRBJ2-7; D not certain. Germline lookup yields CDR1 SGHTA and CDR2 FQGNSA. The CDR3 consists of 13 residues. The germline V and J ends were trimmed by 4 bases and 1 base, with 8 bases remaining between them.

The sample holds a few counts of this clonotype. The rearrangement links TRBV19 to TRBJ1-5; perhaps TRBD1 as D (5 bases). CDR1 and CDR2 from the germline V gene are LNHDA and SQIVND (reference sequence). The V end was cut by 10 bases, the J end by 6 bases, with 16 bases between. The CDR3 is 13 residues long. CDR3 DNA: TGTGCCATTGGGGGGGGTGGAATTCAGCCCCAGCATTTT. It translates to CAIGGGGIQPQHF.

This clonotype was found a few times. V is TRBV6-2 or TRBV6-3 and J is TRBJ2-7; no clear D gene. The CDR3 runs to 13 residues. The V end lost 0 bases, the J end lost 4 bases, and 7 bases lay between the germline ends. Germline V gene data show CDR1 as MNHEY and CDR2 as SVGEGT. The CDR3 DNA follows: TGTGCCAGCAGTTACTCGACGGCTTACGAGCAGTACGTC. Translating gives CASSYSTAYEQYV.

This clonotype was detected a few times. V gene TRBV6-1 combines with J gene TRBJ1-6; 9 bases align to TRBD1. CDR1 and CDR2 (germline): MNHNS, SASEGT. The CDR3 is made up of 15 amino acids. V was clipped by 7 bases and J by 4 bases; unmatched bases: 5. The CDR3 DNA sequence: TGTGCCAGCACTGGGACAGGGCTGTATAATTCACCCCTCCACTTT. It codes for CASTGTGLYNSPLHF.

In its sample, this clonotype was seen a few times. V gene TRBV15 combines with J gene TRBJ1-6; D remains ambiguous. The V gene lost 0 bases and the J gene lost 6 bases, with 15 bases spanning the gap. Germline CDR1 is LNHNV and CDR2 is YYDKDF (reference sequence). This CDR3 comprises 17 residues. The DNA for the CDR3 is TGTGCCACCAGCAGAGACCGTCACCTAGGGTCTAATTCACCCCTCCACTTT. It yields the protein CATSRDRHLGSNSPLHF.

The chain is built from TRBV11-2 and TRBJ1-1; D uncertain. The CDR3 sequence is 15 residues long. Germline values: CDR1 SGHAT, CDR2 FQNNGV. The V and J ends lost 3 bases and 6 bases respectively, with 17 bases between them. The CDR3 region has the DNA TGTGCCAGCAGCTTTTCTGAGTCCCTTTCCCCTGAAGCTTTCTTT. Translating it yields CASSFSESLSPEAFF.

The chain joins TRBV5-6 to TRBJ1-2; 8 nucleotides match TRBD1. The CDR3 covers 15 residues. From germline, CDR1 is SGHDT and CDR2 YYEEEE. Trimming cost V 4 bases and J 1 base; bases outside gene matches: 6. The CDR3 loop is CASSGGQVLNYGYTF. In DNA, the CDR3 is TGTGCCAGCAGCGGGGGACAGGTCCTTAACTATGGCTACACCTTC.